This is a list of T cell receptor beta chains from one sample in a study of T cell changes during pregnancy in multiple sclerosis. Produced via immunoSEQ multiplex PCR; TCRdb's table is partial and in-frame only. Of some 10,000 clones listed, roughly 80% are singletons. Sequencing was performed on CD8+ T cells from peripheral blood mononuclear cells, taken after pregnancy. The receptors shown here come from a female donor in good health, enrolled as a control in a pregnancy study. Each CDR3 is given with its conserved first and last residue. The order of the fields is CDR3 DNA, CDR3 protein, D gene, clone size, V gene, J gene. A D gene is named only where the DNA matches it firmly. Size is omitted from some rows. Given values are once, few, many or a class for expanded clones.

CDR3nt: TGTGCCAGCAGTGAAGAGGTTGACTCCCTGTCGGGCTACACCTTC; CDR3aa: CASSEEVDSLSGYTF; d_gene: -; abundance: few; v_gene: TRBV2; j_gene: TRBJ1-2
CDR3nt: TGCGCCAGCAGCCAAGTACTAGTAGCCTACAATGAGCAGTTCTTC; CDR3aa: CASSQVLVAYNEQFF; d_gene: -; abundance: -; v_gene: TRBV4-3; j_gene: TRBJ2-1
CDR3nt: TGTGCCAGCAGTCTGCCAGGGGGCGATGGCTACACCTTC; CDR3aa: CASSLPGGDGYTF; d_gene: TRBD1; abundance: -; v_gene: TRBV2; j_gene: TRBJ1-2
CDR3nt: TGTGCCAGCAGCTCACCAGGCAATGAGCAGTTCTTC; CDR3aa: CASSSPGNEQFF; d_gene: -; abundance: -; v_gene: TRBV7-3; j_gene: TRBJ2-1
CDR3nt: TGTGCCAGCAGCTTAGTAGCGGGAGAGTACGAGCAGTACTTC; CDR3aa: CASSLVAGEYEQYF; d_gene: TRBD2; abundance: -; v_gene: TRBV7-2; j_gene: TRBJ2-7
CDR3nt: TGTGCCAGCAGCTCTCCTCGGGTCGGGAGGCCTGAAGCTTTCTTT; CDR3aa: CASSSPRVGRPEAFF; d_gene: -; abundance: -; v_gene: TRBV7-9; j_gene: TRBJ1-1
CDR3nt: TGTGCCAGCAGTTACTCTCAGAACACCGGGGAGCTGTTTTTT; CDR3aa: CASSYSQNTGELFF; d_gene: -; abundance: -; v_gene: TRBV6-5; j_gene: TRBJ2-2
CDR3nt: TGTGCCTGGAGTGTACTGTGGGGCGGACTAGAGCCCGGAGGTGGCTACACCTTC; CDR3aa: CAWSVLWGGLEPGGGYTF; d_gene: -; abundance: -; v_gene: TRBV30; j_gene: TRBJ1-2
CDR3nt: TGCGCCAGCAGGGACACAGACACCGGGGAGCTGTTTTTT; CDR3aa: CASRDTDTGELFF; d_gene: -; abundance: -; v_gene: TRBV5-1; j_gene: TRBJ2-2
CDR3nt: TGTGCCAGCAGCGTAGAGGGGGCCGGGGAGCTGTTTTTT; CDR3aa: CASSVEGAGELFF; d_gene: -; abundance: -; v_gene: TRBV9; j_gene: TRBJ2-2
CDR3nt: TGTGCCAGTAGTACCCTCGGTGGTACGTACGAGCAGTACTTC; CDR3aa: CASSTLGGTYEQYF; d_gene: -; abundance: -; v_gene: TRBV19; j_gene: TRBJ2-7
CDR3nt: TGTGCCAGCAGCCTCAGACAGGACTCCGGGGAGCTGTTTTTT; CDR3aa: CASSLRQDSGELFF; d_gene: -; abundance: -; v_gene: TRBV4-2; j_gene: TRBJ2-2
CDR3nt: TGTGCCAGCAGCTTAACAGGGGTTCCGGATACGCAGTATTTT; CDR3aa: CASSLTGVPDTQYF; d_gene: -; abundance: -; v_gene: TRBV7-3; j_gene: TRBJ2-3
CDR3nt: TGTGCCAGCAGCGTAGCGTACGGGAACACTGAAGCTTTCTTT; CDR3aa: CASSVAYGNTEAFF; d_gene: -; abundance: -; v_gene: TRBV9; j_gene: TRBJ1-1
CDR3nt: TGTGCCAGCACCCCAGGGGAGAGTTCACCCCTCCACTTT; CDR3aa: CASTPGESSPLHF; d_gene: -; abundance: -; v_gene: TRBV6-1; j_gene: TRBJ1-6
CDR3nt: TGCGCCAGCAGCCAAGAAGACAGTCTTTACACTGAAGCTTTCTTT; CDR3aa: CASSQEDSLYTEAFF; d_gene: -; abundance: -; v_gene: TRBV4-1; j_gene: TRBJ1-1
CDR3nt: TGTGCCAGCAGCTTGAACGAGCTAGCGGGCTCCACAGATACGCAGTATTTT; CDR3aa: CASSLNELAGSTDTQYF; d_gene: TRBD2; abundance: -; v_gene: TRBV7-9; j_gene: TRBJ2-3
CDR3nt: TGTGCCAGCAGTTTTTTCACAGGGGTCGACGGCTACACCTTC; CDR3aa: CASSFFTGVDGYTF; d_gene: TRBD1; abundance: medium-sized; v_gene: TRBV28; j_gene: TRBJ1-2
CDR3nt: TGTGCCAGCAGCGTCTCTAGGGGGACCGGGGAGCTGTTTTTT; CDR3aa: CASSVSRGTGELFF; d_gene: -; abundance: -; v_gene: TRBV5-5; j_gene: TRBJ2-2
CDR3nt: TGTGCCAGCAGCATCCGGGACAGGGAGTTTACGGGCGAGCAGTACTTC; CDR3aa: CASSIRDREFTGEQYF; d_gene: TRBD1; abundance: -; v_gene: TRBV7-8; j_gene: TRBJ2-7
CDR3nt: TGTGCCAGCACCGCCGGAGGGAACGAGCAGTACTTC; CDR3aa: CASTAGGNEQYF; d_gene: -; abundance: -; v_gene: TRBV5-6; j_gene: TRBJ2-7
CDR3nt: TGTGCCAGCAGCTTTACGGGACAGGGGGGAGACTATGGCTACACCTTC; CDR3aa: CASSFTGQGGDYGYTF; d_gene: TRBD1; abundance: -; v_gene: TRBV5-6; j_gene: TRBJ1-2
CDR3nt: TGTGCCAGCAGCCTGGGGGGATTTTCGCGCGACGAGCAGTACTTC; CDR3aa: CASSLGGFSRDEQYF; d_gene: -; abundance: -; v_gene: TRBV14; j_gene: TRBJ2-7
CDR3nt: TGCGCCAGCAACCTCGTTTCCCGGGACAGGGGGGGAGAGACCCAGTACTTC; CDR3aa: CASNLVSRDRGGETQYF; d_gene: TRBD1; abundance: -; v_gene: TRBV5-1; j_gene: TRBJ2-5
CDR3nt: TGTGCCAGCAGCCGGGTAGCGGACGGGTTTGAAGAGCAGTACTTC; CDR3aa: CASSRVADGFEEQYF; d_gene: -; abundance: -; v_gene: TRBV6-6; j_gene: TRBJ2-7
CDR3nt: TGCGCCAGCAGCCAAGATCGGGACAGGGACCCTGGAAGCTACGAGCAGTACTTC; CDR3aa: CASSQDRDRDPGSYEQYF; d_gene: TRBD1; abundance: -; v_gene: TRBV4-1; j_gene: TRBJ2-7
CDR3nt: TGTGCCAGTAGGCTAGGACGGGACAGAAACACTGAAGCTTTCTTT; CDR3aa: CASRLGRDRNTEAFF; d_gene: TRBD1; abundance: -; v_gene: TRBV19; j_gene: TRBJ1-1
CDR3nt: TGTGCCAGCAGTTACACCAGGGAGGGCGGGGAGCTGTTTTTT; CDR3aa: CASSYTREGGELFF; d_gene: TRBD2; abundance: once; v_gene: TRBV6-5; j_gene: TRBJ2-2
CDR3nt: TGTGCCAGCAGCTTAGCTTTATTAACAGCAGGGACCTACGAGCAGTACTTC; CDR3aa: CASSLALLTAGTYEQYF; d_gene: -; abundance: -; v_gene: TRBV11-1; j_gene: TRBJ2-7
CDR3nt: TGTGCCAGCAGCATAAGGGGTGAAACCGGGGAGCTGTTTTTT; CDR3aa: CASSIRGETGELFF; d_gene: -; abundance: -; v_gene: TRBV11-3; j_gene: TRBJ2-2
CDR3nt: TGTGCCAGCTCACCCTTGCGGGGTCACAATCGGGATGAGCAGTTCTTC; CDR3aa: CASSPLRGHNRDEQFF; d_gene: -; abundance: -; v_gene: TRBV18; j_gene: TRBJ2-1
CDR3nt: TGCGCCAGCAGCCATGCTATGAGACAGGGGTCTGGCTACACCTTC; CDR3aa: CASSHAMRQGSGYTF; d_gene: TRBD1; abundance: -; v_gene: TRBV4-3; j_gene: TRBJ1-2
CDR3nt: TGTGCCAGCAGTATGCCAGAACGACAAAGTCGGGCCAACGTCCTGACTTTC; CDR3aa: CASSMPERQSRANVLTF; d_gene: -; abundance: -; v_gene: TRBV6-9; j_gene: TRBJ2-6
CDR3nt: TGTGCCAGCAGCGCGGGACGGAACGAGAATTGGTACGAGCAGTACTTC; CDR3aa: CASSAGRNENWYEQYF; d_gene: -; abundance: -; v_gene: TRBV2; j_gene: TRBJ2-7
CDR3nt: TGTGCCAGCCCCTTTTCCGAGCAGTACTTC; CDR3aa: CASPFSEQYF; d_gene: -; abundance: -; v_gene: TRBV27; j_gene: TRBJ2-7
CDR3nt: TGTGCCAGCGCCGGGACTCCCGGGACGGCTACGCAGTATTTT; CDR3aa: CASAGTPGTATQYF; d_gene: -; abundance: -; v_gene: TRBV6-4; j_gene: TRBJ2-3
CDR3nt: TGTGCCAGTAGTATGGGGGCAGGGGCATACCTCCAAGAGACCCAGTACTTC; CDR3aa: CASSMGAGAYLQETQYF; d_gene: -; abundance: -; v_gene: TRBV19; j_gene: TRBJ2-5
CDR3nt: TGTGCCAGCAGCTCCCCGACTAGCGGCCACTACAATGAGCAGTTCTTC; CDR3aa: CASSSPTSGHYNEQFF; d_gene: TRBD2; abundance: -; v_gene: TRBV7-2; j_gene: TRBJ2-1
CDR3nt: TGTGCCACCAGCAGGCTAGCGGGGGCGAGCACAGATACGCAGTATTTT; CDR3aa: CATSRLAGASTDTQYF; d_gene: TRBD2; abundance: once; v_gene: TRBV15; j_gene: TRBJ2-3
CDR3nt: TGTGCCAGCAGCCATCGGGGGATCATGAACACTGAAGCTTTCTTT; CDR3aa: CASSHRGIMNTEAFF; d_gene: -; abundance: few; v_gene: TRBV14; j_gene: TRBJ1-1
CDR3nt: TGTGCCAGTAGTATTCGTGCGGGGGAACTGAACACTGAAGCTTTCTTT; CDR3aa: CASSIRAGELNTEAFF; d_gene: -; abundance: -; v_gene: TRBV19; j_gene: TRBJ1-1
CDR3nt: TGTGCCAGCAGCCCCTATTACCGGACAGGGGGCTTCGAGCAGTACTTC; CDR3aa: CASSPYYRTGGFEQYF; d_gene: TRBD1; abundance: -; v_gene: TRBV7-8; j_gene: TRBJ2-7
CDR3nt: TGTGCCAGCAGTCGAGGACAGGGTATGTGGGAGACCCAGTACTTC; CDR3aa: CASSRGQGMWETQYF; d_gene: TRBD1; abundance: once; v_gene: TRBV6-6; j_gene: TRBJ2-5
CDR3nt: TGTGCCAGCAGCTTAACGAGACAGGGTTGGGAAAAACTGTTTTTT; CDR3aa: CASSLTRQGWEKLFF; d_gene: TRBD1; abundance: -; v_gene: TRBV5-8; j_gene: TRBJ1-4
CDR3nt: TGCGCCAGCAGCTTTGCCACAGGGGGGGCCGGGGAGCTGTTTTTT; CDR3aa: CASSFATGGAGELFF; d_gene: -; abundance: -; v_gene: TRBV5-1; j_gene: TRBJ2-2
CDR3nt: TGTGCCAGCAGTGGACTAGCGGGGGGCAATGAGCAGTTCTTC; CDR3aa: CASSGLAGGNEQFF; d_gene: TRBD2; abundance: -; v_gene: TRBV6-1; j_gene: TRBJ2-1
CDR3nt: TGTGCCAGCACCGCGCAACAGGGAATTAAGGGGGAGACCCAGTACTTC; CDR3aa: CASTAQQGIKGETQYF; d_gene: -; abundance: -; v_gene: TRBV2; j_gene: TRBJ2-5
CDR3nt: TGTGCCAGCAGTTTCCCCCAGGGGCCCCACGAGCAGTACTTC; CDR3aa: CASSFPQGPHEQYF; d_gene: -; abundance: -; v_gene: TRBV28; j_gene: TRBJ2-7